Below, 19 T cell receptor beta chains from the same sample are listed, as sequenced in a study of blood T cells in healthy people across ages. The use of a sample-barcoded 5' primer and a J-beta primer mix characterized a second PCR of about 7 to 12 cycles. TCRdb fed the 5' RACE reads into MiXCR, producing one record per CDR3 protein. The repertoire holds about 650,000 distinct CDR3 sequences, around 32% seen once, with approximately 15% in the top ten. The sequenced material came from blood. These TCRs come from a woman at least 80 years old in good health.

This clonotype was seen at least ten times. The V gene is TRBV3-1, the J gene TRBJ2-7, with D perhaps matching TRBD2 (6 bases). Germline CDR1 is LGHDT and CDR2 is YNNKEL (reference sequence). This CDR3 is 15 amino acids long. The germline V and J ends were trimmed by 0 bases and 0 bases, with 9 bases remaining between them. The CDR3 protein is CASSQDAGYSYEQYF. DNA of the CDR3: TGTGCCAGCAGCCAAGATGCGGGGTACTCCTACGAGCAGTACTTC.

This clonotype was counted at least ten times. The chain couples TRBV6-1 to TRBJ2-7; 9 bases align to TRBD1. There are 17 residues in the CDR3. Germline V lookup: CDR1 MNHNS, CDR2 SASEGT. V was pared by 4 bases and J by 7 bases, with 17 bases of the junction left unmatched. DNA for the CDR3: TGTGCCAGCAGTGCCGTTCGGACAGGGGTGTTGTTGGGAGAGCAGTACTTC. Amino acids: CASSAVRTGVLLGEQYF.

This rearrangement joins TRBV6-1 to TRBJ1-1; D remains ambiguous. Trimming took 2 bases from V and 4 from J, leaving 8 bases between them. CDR1 and CDR2 (germline): MNHNS, SASEGT. The CDR3 extends over 13 amino acids. The CDR3 nucleotides read TGTGCCAGCAGTGAAAGGGAGGGCACTGAAGCTTTCTTT. Protein product: CASSEREGTEAFF.

This clonotype was detected many times. This chain links TRBV20-1 with TRBJ1-2; D ambiguous. V was shortened by 6 bases and J by 2 bases, with 16 bases between the two germline ends. This CDR3 comprises 14 residues. The germline CDR1 and CDR2 sequences are DFQATT and SNEGSKA (reference sequence). The CDR3: CSALARVRNYGYTF. CDR3 bases: TGCAGTGCCCTCGCACGGGTCCGCAACTATGGCTACACCTTC.

The chain couples TRBV18 to TRBJ1-1, with D unclear. Germline values: CDR1 KGHSH, CDR2 LQKENI. The length of the CDR3 is 14 residues. The V gene lost 1 base and the J gene lost 4 bases, with 10 bases spanning the gap. The CDR3 DNA sequence: TGTGCCAGCTCACCACAACCGGGAACCACTGAAGCTTTCTTT. Translating it yields CASSPQPGTTEAFF. The complete variable domain, with remaining parts taken from reference TRBV18 and TRBJ1-1, reads NAGVMQNPRHLVRRRGQEARLRCSPMKGHSHVYWYRQLPEEGLKFMVYLQKENIIDESGMPKERFSAEFPKEGPSILRIQQVVRGDSAAYFCASSPQPGTTEAFFGQGTRLTVV.

The chain carries TRBV5-6 and TRBJ2-1, with D uncertain. Matching the DNA end better, TRBJ2-7 makes the J call doubtful. The germline V gene encodes CDR1 SGHDT and CDR2 YYEEEE. This CDR3 contains 13 residues. The CDR3 DNA sequence: TGTGCCAGCTTCCGGAGCTCCTACAATGAGCAGTACTTC. This encodes CASFRSSYNEQYF.

The genes are TRBV5-1 and TRBJ1-3; D call uncertain. The CDR3 consists of 16 residues. Trimming took off 1 base at V and 0 bases at J, with 11 bases between the two ends. Germline V gene data show CDR1 as SGHRS and CDR2 as YFSETQ. The CDR3 loop is CASSLLLHLSGNTIYF. The CDR3 bases are TGCGCCAGCAGCTTGTTGCTCCACCTCTCTGGAAACACCATATATTTT.

This clonotype was recorded a few times. The J gene is TRBJ1-1, the V gene TRBV25-1; D gene ambiguous. Per the germline V gene, CDR1 is MGHDK and CDR2 is SYGVNS. V lost 3 bases to trimming and J lost 10 bases, with 12 bases between them. The CDR3 has 12 amino acids. This CDR3 is CASSDTIVGAFF. DNA of the CDR3: TGTGCCAGCAGTGATACTATTGTGGGAGCTTTCTTT. The variable domain in full, with the rest retrieved from reference TRBV25-1 and TRBJ1-1, is EADIYQTPRYLVIGTGKKITLECSQTMGHDKMYWYQQDPGMELHLIHYSYGVNSTEKGDLSSESTVSRIRTEHFPLTLESARPSHTSQYLCASSDTIVGAFFGQGTRLTVV.

This chain uses TRBV24-1 with TRBJ2-3, with TRBD1 as a possible D gene (6 bases). This CDR3 is 16 amino acids long. Trimming removed 9 bases at V and 2 bases at J, with 20 bases between. CDR1 and CDR2 from the germline V gene are KGHDR and SFDVKD. The CDR3 DNA reads TGTGCCACCGCTATATCGGAACAGGGAACCACAGATACGCAGTATTTT. Residues: CATAISEQGTTDTQYF.

Many counts were recorded for this clonotype. The rearrangement joins TRBV12-3 or TRBV12-4 to TRBJ1-1; D is unresolved. The germline V and J ends were trimmed by 2 bases and 2 bases, with 6 bases remaining between them. The CDR3 contains 13 residues. The CDR3 loop reads CASSLTLNTEAFF. CDR3 nucleotide sequence: TGTGCCAGCAGTTTAACCCTAAACACTGAAGCTTTCTTT.

V is TRBV20-1 and J is TRBJ1-5; weak D call: TRBD1 (5 bases). Trimming shortened V by 0 bases and J by 0 bases, and 12 bases separated the two germline ends. The V gene's germline CDR1 is DFQATT and CDR2 SNEGSKA (reference sequence). The CDR3 has 16 residues. The DNA for the CDR3 is TGCAGTGCTAGAGAAGGGGCGGTATATAGCAATCAGCCCCAGCATTTT. It yields the protein CSAREGAVYSNQPQHF.

The table lists this clonotype with many counts. This chain joins TRBV20-1 and TRBJ2-5; D is unresolved. Germline-derived CDR1 and CDR2 are DFQATT and SNEGSKA (reference sequence). V dropped 0 bases and J dropped 2 bases, with 10 bases sitting between them. The CDR3 is 14 residues long. The CDR3 nucleotides read TGCAGTGCTAGAGATCCCCCAGGTCAAGAGACCCAGTACTTC. The encoded protein is CSARDPPGQETQYF.

This clonotype was found a few times. The chain employs TRBV6-1 and TRBJ2-1, with 7 positions matching TRBD1. V shed 6 bases and J 7 bases; nucleotides not matched to a gene: 15. The CDR3 totals 16 residues. Germline CDR1 reads MNHNS; CDR2 reads SASEGT. CDR3 bases: TGTGCCAGCAGGAGGCCGGGACAGCCCCTCCGGAATGAGCAGTTCTTC. Translated: CASRRPGQPLRNEQFF.

With respect to this clonotype: This clone may be a read error of a much larger clone one base away. The chain couples TRBV20-1 to TRBJ2-1; D gene unclear. The V end lost 3 bases, the J end lost 4 bases, and 13 bases lay between the germline ends. This CDR3 has 14 residues. CDR1 is DFQATT and CDR2 is SNEGSKA in the germline V gene (reference sequence). The CDR3 coding sequence is TGCAGTGCTAGGGGCGTCTCCTCATACAATGAGCAGTTCTTC. Translated, it gives CSARGVSSYNEQFF.

This clonotype appeared many times. The chain employs TRBV4-1 and TRBJ2-5; D may be TRBD2 (6 bases). V lost 0 bases to trimming and J lost 2 bases, with 16 bases between them. CDR3 length: 17 amino acids. CDR1 and CDR2 from the germline V gene are MGHRA and YSYEKL. This CDR3 is CASSQEPLRGLQETQYF. For the CDR3, the DNA is TGCGCCAGCAGCCAAGAACCCCTGCGGGGTTTACAAGAGACCCAGTACTTC.

The rearrangement joins TRBV20-1 to TRBJ1-4; perhaps TRBD1 as D (5 bases). The CDR3 is made up of 15 amino acids. The V end lost 8 bases, the J end lost 3 bases, and 19 bases lay between the germline ends. Germline lookup yields CDR1 DFQATT and CDR2 SNEGSKA (reference sequence). DNA of the CDR3: TGCAGTACTCGGGACCCCGGGGGTGCTAATGAAAAACTGTTTTTT. Translation gives CSTRDPGGANEKLFF.

This clonotype was seen only a few times. A much larger clonotype is one base distant, so this may be a read error. The gene calls are TRBV6-5 and TRBJ1-2; possibly TRBD1 for D (5 bases). CDR3 length: 12 amino acids. From germline, CDR1 is MNHEY and CDR2 SVGAGI. The CDR3 loop reads CAGSSGGWGYTF. The CDR3 coding sequence is TGTGCCGGCAGTTCCGGGGGATGGGGCTACACCTTC.

This clonotype was picked up many times. The rearrangement joins TRBV20-1 to TRBJ2-7, with D tentatively TRBD1 (6 bases). Trimming removed 0 bases at V and 2 bases at J, with 14 bases between. Germline CDR1 DFQATT, CDR2 SNEGSKA (reference sequence). The CDR3 spans 15 residues. The CDR3 here is CSAREPTGLAYEQYF. CDR3 bases: TGCAGTGCTAGAGAACCGACAGGCCTCGCCTACGAGCAGTACTTC.

In this sample, this clonotype turned up many times. This rearrangement joins TRBV2 to TRBJ2-5, with 11 bases identical to TRBD2. With V trimmed by 5 bases and J by 1 base, 3 bases remained unmatched. CDR3 size: 15 residues. From germline, CDR1 is SNHLY and CDR2 FYNNEI. The DNA of the CDR3 is TGTGCCAGCAGTCTCGGGACTAGCGGCCAAGAGACCCAGTACTTC. This sequence encodes CASSLGTSGQETQYF.